This T cell receptor beta chain originates from a study of T cell responses to AZD1222 COVID-19 vaccine. This clone has only a few counts. Its target is unknown. CDR3 length: 14 residues. Trimming cost V 4 bases and J 5 bases, with 16 bases left between them. The germline gives CDR1 SGHDT, CDR2 YYEEEE. Sequencing used immunoSEQ multiplex PCR; TCRdb keeps in-frame clones, though not all of them. Here the sample spans some 190,000 clones, 91% being singletons. Whole-study results and caveats: Breadth and depth of Spike-specific TCRs rose after two AZD1222 doses. Most donors were white British, females outnumbered males, and clonal diversity was possibly underestimated.

Sequencing used peripheral blood, obtained 28 days after the second AZD1222 dose. V gene TRBV5-6 combines with J gene TRBJ2-7; D may be TRBD2 (5 bases). The receptor was derived from an adult who received the AZD1222 COVID-19 vaccine. The DNA of the CDR3 is TGTGCCAGCAGCCGAGGCAGGAGGACTCACGAGCAGTACTTC. Protein product: CASSRGRRTHEQYF.